What follows are 4 T cell receptor beta chains derived from one specimen sequenced in a study of preoperative IRX-2 immunotherapy in early breast cancer (dated by TCRdb to about 2019). The treatment or condition label for this specimen denotes: preoperative locoregional IRX-2 cytokine immunotherapy. Receptors were amplified or captured by the immunoSEQ multiplex PCR assay. The clones in this table, taken by TCRdb from immuneACCESS, are in-frame only. Not every clone is retained; where verified, under half of the shortfall comes from an unresolved V gene, and the cause of the rest is unknown. Across this sample there are approximately 3,900 clones, with 75% to 90% seen only once. The top ten clonotypes cover around 5.8% of the sample. Source: tumor tissue, taken before IRX-2 immunotherapy. Receptors were obtained from a human donor with breast cancer.

The chain carries TRBV11-3 and TRBJ1-1, with TRBD1 matching 8 bases. J gave up 4 bases and V 5 bases, and 9 bases lay outside the gene matches. Germline assignment: CDR1 SGHNT and CDR2 YENEEA. CDR3 length equals 15 residues. CDR3 loop: CASSRSAGGLTEAFF. In nucleotides, the CDR3 is TGTGCCAGCAGCCGATCGGCAGGGGGCCTCACTGAAGCTTTCTTT.

The chain is built from TRBV22-1 and TRBJ2-7. TRBV22-1 is given as a pseudogene. The CDR3 runs 16 residues. The CDR3 is CASSESLLDPTYEQYF. The CDR3, as DNA: TGTGCCAGCAGTGAAAGTTTGCTTGACCCTACCTACGAGCAGTACTTC.

This chain joins TRBV18 and TRBJ1-5, with D unresolved. V was pared by 2 bases and J by 4 bases, with 3 bases between. The CDR3 loop spans 12 amino acids. Germline CDR1 and CDR2: KGHSH and LQKENI. CDR3: CASSPENQPQHF. CDR3 bases: TGTGCCAGCTCACCAGAAAATCAGCCCCAGCATTTT.

The gene calls are TRBV7-1 and TRBJ2-1; 9 bases match TRBD2. TRBV7-1 is an ORF; its function is uncertain. CDR3 length: 17 amino acids. Losses at the gene ends were 4 bases for V and 8 bases for J; bases not matched to a gene: 15. The chain's CDR3 is CASSFPPGGRAGDEQFF. In DNA form, the CDR3 reads TGTGCCAGCAGCTTCCCTCCCGGCGGGAGGGCCGGAGATGAGCAGTTCTTC.